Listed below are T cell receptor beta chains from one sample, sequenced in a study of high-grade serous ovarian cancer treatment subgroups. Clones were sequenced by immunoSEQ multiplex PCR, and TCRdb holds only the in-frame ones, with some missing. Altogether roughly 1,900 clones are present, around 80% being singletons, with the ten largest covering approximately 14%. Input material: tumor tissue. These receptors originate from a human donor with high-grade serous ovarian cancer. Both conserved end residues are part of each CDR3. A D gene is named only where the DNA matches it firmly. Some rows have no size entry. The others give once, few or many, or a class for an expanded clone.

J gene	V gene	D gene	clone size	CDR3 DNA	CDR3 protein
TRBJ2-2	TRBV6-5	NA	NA	TGTGCCAGCAGACAAGTCGAGACAGTCGGGGAGCTGTTTTTT	CASRQVETVGELFF
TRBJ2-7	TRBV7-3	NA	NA	TGTGCCAGCAGCTTAGGTGCAGAGGCCGAGCAGTACTTC	CASSLGAEAEQYF
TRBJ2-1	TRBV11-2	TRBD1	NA	TGTGCCAGCAGTCAAGGGGGCGATGAGCAGTTCTTC	CASSQGGDEQFF
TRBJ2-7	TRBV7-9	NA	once	TGTGCCAGCAGCTTAGAGGGGGGGGGAATTGGGGTCTACGAGCAGTACTTC	CASSLEGGGIGVYEQYF
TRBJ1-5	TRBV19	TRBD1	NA	TGTGCCAGTCTACCGGGGACAGCAACTAATCAGCCCCAGCATTTT	CASLPGTATNQPQHF
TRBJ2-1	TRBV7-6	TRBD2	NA	TGTGCCAGCAGCTTTAGCGGGGGGACCTACAATGAGCAGTTCTTC	CASSFSGGTYNEQFF
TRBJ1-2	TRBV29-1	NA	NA	TGCAGCGTCCCTCTCTTCTACGGCTACACTTTC	CSVPLFYGYTF
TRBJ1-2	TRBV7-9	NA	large	TGTGCCAGCAGTAACGATCCGGGAGTCTCAGGAGGCTACACCTTC	CASSNDPGVSGGYTF
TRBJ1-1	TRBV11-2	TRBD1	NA	TGTGCCAGCAGCTTAGTCGCCCTACAGGGGCGGGCAATTGAAGCTTTCTTT	CASSLVALQGRAIEAFF
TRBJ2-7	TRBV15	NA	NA	TGTGCCACCAGCAGAGATGACGGACAGACCTACGAGCAGTACTTC	CATSRDDGQTYEQYF
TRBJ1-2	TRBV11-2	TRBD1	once	TGTGCTAGCAGCTTCCAGGGGGGGATGGACTATGGCTACACCTTC	CASSFQGGMDYGYTF
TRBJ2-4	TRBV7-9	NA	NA	TGTGCCAGCAGCCCACAGGTATCCAAAAACATTCAGTACTTC	CASSPQVSKNIQYF
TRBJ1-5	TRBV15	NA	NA	TGTGCCACCAGCAGTATCAGGGACAGCAATCAGCCCCAGCATTTT	CATSSIRDSNQPQHF
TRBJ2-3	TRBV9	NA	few	TGTGCCAGCAGCTCTAGCGAGATCCCAGATACGCAGTATTTT	CASSSSEIPDTQYF
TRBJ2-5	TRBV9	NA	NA	TGTGCCAGCAGCCCCTTAACAGGGAGGGAGACCCAGTACTTC	CASSPLTGRETQYF
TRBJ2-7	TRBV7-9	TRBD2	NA	TGTGCCAGCAGCGGCGCCGGGACTAGCGGCTCCTACGAGCAGTACTTC	CASSGAGTSGSYEQYF
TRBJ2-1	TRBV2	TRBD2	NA	TGTGCCAGCAGTGAGAGGGGAGGGGAGGTTTATGAGCAGTTCTTC	CASSERGGEVYEQFF
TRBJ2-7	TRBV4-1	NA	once	TGCGCCAGCAGCCCAACGGCCGGACGAAGCGTCTACGAGCAGTACTTC	CASSPTAGRSVYEQYF
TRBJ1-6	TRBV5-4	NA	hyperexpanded	TGTGCCAGCAGCTACGGGACTCAAAATTCACCCCTCCACTTT	CASSYGTQNSPLHF
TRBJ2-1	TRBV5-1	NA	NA	TGCGCCAGCAGAGTGGACGCTGGATCTTACAATGAGCAGTTCTTC	CASRVDAGSYNEQFF
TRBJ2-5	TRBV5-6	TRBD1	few	TGTGCCAGCAGTGGGGGGACAGGACCTAACGACTTC	CASSGGTGPNDF
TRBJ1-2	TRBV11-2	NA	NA	TGTGCCAGCAGCTCCGGGCGGGGGGACTATGGCTACACCTTC	CASSSGRGDYGYTF
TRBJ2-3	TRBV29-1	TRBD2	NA	TGCAGCGTTGAAGATCAGCGGGGTACGCAGTATTTT	CSVEDQRGTQYF
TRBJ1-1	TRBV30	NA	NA	TGTGCCTCCTCCGGTCGGATGAGCACTGAAGCTTTCTTT	CASSGRMSTEAFF
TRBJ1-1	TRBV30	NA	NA	TGTGCCTGGAGGATGAGCACTGAAGCTTTCTTT	CAWRMSTEAFF